The rows below give T cell receptor beta chains drawn from one sample of a study of blood T cells in healthy people across ages. TCRdb re-derived calls from the 5' RACE reads in MiXCR, one entry per CDR3 protein. Among around 1,800,000 distinct CDR3 sequences listed, about two fifths were seen once. Sequencing was performed on blood. The source of these receptors is a human donor in good health. The CDR3 runs from the conserved cysteine through the conserved F or W. The D gene is left open where the match is weak. Where a row states a size, it is once, few, many or the class of an expanded clone; other rows omit it.

length	D	V	J	size	CDR3	DNA
16	.	TRBV6-5	TRBJ2-1	.	CASSYMGSRSYNEQFF	TGTGCCAGCAGTTACATGGGCTCCCGCTCCTACAATGAGCAGTTCTTC
15	.	TRBV20-1	TRBJ2-1	.	CSAPLPGARNNEQFF	TGCAGTGCTCCCCTGCCGGGGGCCAGGAACAATGAGCAGTTCTTC
16	TRBD1	TRBV7-2	TRBJ1-2	.	CASSLLGTATGYGYTF	TGTGCCAGCAGCTTATTAGGGACAGCTACCGGCTATGGCTACACCTTC
18	TRBD1	TRBV9	TRBJ2-6	few	CASSERTGDPSGANVLTF	TGTGCCAGCAGCGAGAGGACAGGGGACCCCTCTGGGGCCAACGTCCTGACTTTC
15	.	TRBV6-5	TRBJ2-7	.	CASSVQGGLYNEQYF	TGTGCCAGCAGTGTCCAGGGGGGTTTGTACAATGAGCAGTACTTC
16	.	TRBV7-6	TRBJ1-1	.	CASSLASFGGSTEAFF	TGTGCCAGCAGCTTAGCGTCGTTCGGGGGAAGTACTGAAGCTTTCTTT
13	TRBD1	TRBV6-2/TRBV6-3	TRBJ1-6	.	CASRDSIISPLHF	TGTGCCAGCCGGGACAGCATAATTTCACCCCTCCACTTT
14	.	TRBV7-2	TRBJ1-2	.	CASSLTGARYGYTF	TGTGCCAGCAGCTTAACGGGGGCTCGCTATGGCTACACCTTC
14	TRBD1	TRBV12-3/TRBV12-4	TRBJ2-7	.	CASTYGTGSDEQYF	TGTGCCAGCACCTATGGGACAGGGTCAGACGAGCAGTACTTC
15	TRBD1	TRBV19	TRBJ1-2	.	CASSNPDRGLRGYTF	TGTGCCAGTAGTAATCCCGACAGGGGGCTACGTGGCTACACCTTC
12	.	TRBV29-1	TRBJ1-2	.	CSVGLVQYGYTF	TGCAGCGTTGGCCTGGTCCAATATGGCTACACCTTC
16	TRBD2	TRBV4-3	TRBJ2-3	few	CAGSQGGGLAGDTQYF	TGCGCCGGCAGCCAAGGCGGGGGGCTAGCAGGAGATACGCAGTATTTT
17	.	TRBV7-6	TRBJ2-5	once	CASSSLGGGVQGEAQYF	TGTGCCAGCAGCTCCCTGGGCGGCGGGGTTCAGGGGGAGGCCCAGTACTTC
14	.	TRBV25-1	TRBJ2-5	few	CASSAPTAQETQYF	TGTGCCAGCAGTGCCCCAACGGCCCAAGAGACCCAGTACTTC
16	.	TRBV4-3	TRBJ1-4	few	CASSQEIGLKFGKLFF	TGCGCCAGCAGCCAAGAAATCGGACTGAAATTTGGAAAACTGTTTTTT
12	.	TRBV28	TRBJ2-7	.	CASSLRTAEQYF	TGTGCCAGCAGTTTACGGACAGCCGAGCAGTACTTC
14	.	TRBV5-1	TRBJ1-1	few	CASSPGPENTEAFF	TGCGCCAGCAGCCCGGGACCGGAGAACACTGAAGCTTTCTTT
15	TRBD1	TRBV4-3	TRBJ2-3	few	CASSQRGQGLDTQYF	TGCGCCAGCAGCCAGAGGGGACAGGGTCTTGATACGCAGTATTTT
14	.	TRBV7-9	TRBJ2-3	few	CASSFLALPDTQYF	TGTGCCAGCAGCTTCCTAGCCCTACCAGATACGCAGTATTTT
15	TRBD2	TRBV29-1	TRBJ2-7	.	CSVTLAGVNPYEQYF	TGCAGCGTAACCCTAGCGGGCGTGAACCCCTACGAGCAGTACTTC
16	.	TRBV7-2	TRBJ2-5	.	CASSPQASLYQETQYF	TGTGCCAGCAGCCCGCAAGCCAGCTTGTACCAAGAGACCCAGTACTTC
16	TRBD2	TRBV4-3	TRBJ2-5	few	CASSQGTSSNVETQYF	TGCGCCAGCAGCCAGGGGACTAGCTCTAACGTCGAGACCCAGTACTTC
15	TRBD1	TRBV6-2/TRBV6-3	TRBJ1-2	.	CASSLNFRGQHGYTF	TGTGCCAGCAGTCTTAACTTCAGGGGGCAGCATGGCTACACCTTC
14	.	TRBV25-1	TRBJ1-2	.	CASSEVEGVHGYTF	TGTGCCAGCAGTGAAGTTGAGGGTGTTCATGGCTACACCTTC
14	TRBD2	TRBV20-1	TRBJ2-4	few	CSASRRTRQNIQYF	TGCAGTGCTAGTCGGAGGACTAGGCAAAACATTCAGTACTTC
15	TRBD1	TRBV20-1	TRBJ1-2	.	CSAREGQGDFYGYTF	TGCAGTGCTAGAGAGGGACAGGGTGACTTCTATGGCTACACCTTC
17	.	TRBV12-5	TRBJ2-1	.	CASGLEGTLDTYNEQFF	TGTGCTAGTGGTTTGGAGGGGACTCTCGATACCTACAATGAGCAGTTCTTC
17	TRBD2	TRBV4-2	TRBJ2-3	many	CASSPRGLAGVTDTQYF	TGTGCCAGCAGCCCCCGCGGACTAGCGGGGGTCACAGATACGCAGTATTTT
13	.	TRBV20-1	TRBJ2-1	once	CSAPLSYRGEQFF	TGCAGTGCTCCACTGTCCTACCGGGGTGAGCAGTTCTTC
14	.	TRBV4-3	TRBJ1-1	.	CASSRARSVVEAFF	TGCGCCAGCAGCCGGGCCAGATCTGTAGTGGAAGCTTTCTTT
15	TRBD2	TRBV7-2	TRBJ2-7	.	CASSAQLGLGYEQYF	TGTGCCAGCAGCGCCCAACTAGGACTAGGCTACGAGCAGTACTTC
18	TRBD2	TRBV2	TRBJ2-7	.	CASSEALLGGGQSYEQYF	TGTGCCAGCAGTGAAGCGCTTCTGGGCGGGGGGCAATCCTACGAGCAGTACTTC
18	.	TRBV15	TRBJ1-2	.	CATSRERANALRTEGYTF	TGTGCCACCAGCAGAGAAAGGGCCAACGCACTACGGACGGAGGGCTACACCTTC
17	TRBD2	TRBV7-2	TRBJ2-7	few	CASSHRLAGGSPYEQYF	TGTGCCAGCAGCCACAGACTAGCGGGGGGATCGCCGTACGAGCAGTACTTC
15	TRBD1	TRBV7-9	TRBJ1-4	few	CASSLYRDRAEKLFF	TGTGCCAGCAGCTTATATCGGGACAGGGCTGAAAAACTGTTTTTT
13	.	TRBV27	TRBJ1-1	.	CASSSQVGSEAFF	TGTGCCAGCAGTTCGCAGGTCGGTTCTGAAGCTTTCTTT
13	TRBD2	TRBV20-1	TRBJ2-7	.	CSATGGLPYEQYF	TGCAGTGCTACGGGGGGGTTGCCCTACGAGCAGTACTTC
15	.	TRBV10-3	TRBJ2-7	few	CAIGGFRVSGYEQYF	TGTGCCATCGGGGGGTTCCGGGTCTCCGGTTACGAGCAGTACTTC
16	TRBD1	TRBV7-2	TRBJ2-7	.	CASSLEGGTGLYEQYF	TGTGCCAGCAGCTTAGAAGGTGGGACAGGCCTCTACGAGCAGTACTTC
14	.	TRBV6-6	TRBJ1-5	.	CAGSYSQANQPQHF	TGTGCCGGCAGTTACTCACAGGCCAATCAGCCCCAGCATTTT